This is a list of T cell receptor beta chains from one sample in a study of cytomegalovirus exposure and HLA in healthy donors. The method was immunoSEQ multiplex PCR; TCRdb's version includes in-frame clones alone and lacks a portion of them. The sample carries some 110,000 clones, 75% to 90% recorded once. What was sequenced was PBMCs. The receptors derive from a young man in good health and CMV-seropositive. Both conserved end residues are part of each CDR3. Fields, in order: clone size, J gene, D gene, V gene, CDR3 DNA, CDR3 protein. D genes are given only for firm matches. Rows give clone size only sometimes, using once, few, many, or a class for an expanded clone.

size: .; J: TRBJ2-5; D: TRBD2; V: TRBV10-3; DNA: TGTGCCATCAGTGTACAGACCGGGACTAGCGGGGGAAACCAAGAGACCCAGTACTTC; CDR3: CAISVQTGTSGGNQETQYF
size: once; J: TRBJ2-2; D: TRBD1; V: TRBV4-1; DNA: TGCGCCAGCAGCCCGGACAGGGGGCACGCCGGGGAGCTGTTTTTT; CDR3: CASSPDRGHAGELFF
size: .; J: TRBJ2-2; D: TRBD2; V: TRBV7-2; DNA: TGTGCCAGCAGCTCCGGGGGGGTCAGGGGAAGGACCGGGGAGCTGTTTTTT; CDR3: CASSSGGVRGRTGELFF
size: few; J: TRBJ1-6; D: TRBD1; V: TRBV27; DNA: TGTGCCAGCCGACCCGGGACAGGGGATAATTCACCCCTCCACTTT; CDR3: CASRPGTGDNSPLHF
size: .; J: TRBJ2-2; D: .; V: TRBV12-2; DNA: TGTGCAAGTCGCTTAGGTGTTGGGGGACTCCTGAACACCGGGGAGCTGTTTTTT; CDR3: CASRLGVGGLLNTGELFF
size: .; J: TRBJ1-2; D: TRBD1; V: TRBV29-1; DNA: TGCAGCGTTGGGATTAGTTTACAGGGGCCGGCTAACTATGGCTACACCTTC; CDR3: CSVGISLQGPANYGYTF
size: .; J: TRBJ2-1; D: TRBD2; V: TRBV4-2; DNA: TGTGCCAGCAGCCAAGCAGCGGGGGACTACAATGAGCAGTTCTTC; CDR3: CASSQAAGDYNEQFF
size: .; J: TRBJ1-2; D: TRBD1; V: TRBV18; DNA: TGTGCCAGCTCACTCGACAGGGGCTTATATGGCTACACCTTC; CDR3: CASSLDRGLYGYTF
size: .; J: TRBJ2-1; D: TRBD2; V: TRBV15; DNA: TGTGCCACCAGCAGACACCTAGCGGGGGGGAACAATGAGCAGTTCTTC; CDR3: CATSRHLAGGNNEQFF
size: .; J: TRBJ1-1; D: TRBD1; V: TRBV10-3; DNA: TGTGCCATCACCCCAGGGACAGCGAACACTGAAGCTTTCTTT; CDR3: CAITPGTANTEAFF
size: .; J: TRBJ2-5; D: TRBD2; V: TRBV7-9; DNA: TGTGCCAGCAGCAAGGGACTAGCGGGGGGTTTGGAGACCCAGTACTTC; CDR3: CASSKGLAGGLETQYF
size: .; J: TRBJ1-1; D: .; V: TRBV29-1; DNA: TGCAGCGTTGAGGTCCCCGCACGAGACACTGAAGCTTTCTTT; CDR3: CSVEVPARDTEAFF
size: .; J: TRBJ1-5; D: .; V: TRBV18; DNA: TGTGCCAGCTCACTTTATGACGGGACAAATCAGCCCCAGCATTTT; CDR3: CASSLYDGTNQPQHF